The 2 T cell receptor beta chains below all came from one sample that was sequenced in a study of control samples from healthy donors and cancer patients. Some clones are missing from TCRdb's copy, which holds only in-frame ones; the method was immunoSEQ multiplex PCR. This sample has around 120,000 clones, with more than 75% found just once. Sequencing was carried out using blood. These receptors were obtained from a woman between 65 and 79 years old in good health.

This chain connects TRBV7-2 to TRBJ1-6, with TRBD1 identical over 9 bases. The V segment lost 5 bases and the J segment 7 bases; nucleotides outside the gene matches: 6. CDR1 and CDR2 from the germline V gene are SGHTA and FQGNSA. The CDR3 is 15 amino acids. CDR3 in amino acids: CASSEQGARNSPLHF. As DNA, the CDR3 is TGTGCCAGCAGCGAACAGGGGGCGAGAAATTCACCCCTCCACTTT.

The CDR3 nucleotides are TGTGCCAGCAGCTTTTTGTGGGGGGAAAACACCGGGGAGCTGTTTTTT. Protein product: CASSFLWGENTGELFF. The V and J genes are TRBV7-9 and TRBJ2-2; D may be TRBD2 (6 bases). The V end lost 3 bases, the J end lost 2 bases, and 13 bases lay between the germline ends. The CDR3 sequence is 16 residues long. CDR1 and CDR2 from the germline V gene are SEHNR and FQNEAQ (reference sequence).